This T cell receptor (beta chain) was sequenced in a study of blood T cell repertoires in COVID-19. On the study more broadly: Sample material is recorded as cDNA or gDNA derived from T cells, B-cell-depleted T cells, or PBMCs.

Germline CDR1 is SGHTA and CDR2 is FQGNSA. V gave up 0 bases and J gave up 4 bases, with 15 bases separating them. The CDR3 sequence is 16 residues long. Clinical history reported by participants formed the basis on which cohorts were assigned. Individuals in the exposed group had encountered a COVID-19 case within 2 weeks preceding study entry. Original methodology: Estimated nucleated cell counts came from reference gene primer amplification. Some clones are missing from TCRdb's copy, which holds only in-frame ones; the method was immunoSEQ multiplex PCR. The V and J calls and clone size come from that table; D and trimming were worked out from the DNA. The table includes about 190,000 clones, 84% detected once.

The clonotype comes from a woman aged 25 to 39 who had been exposed to COVID-19. The V call is TRBV7-2, the J call TRBJ1-2; no reliable D call. Sequences were obtained from PBMCs or T cells enriched from blood (not recorded which). CDR3 bases: TGTGCCAGCAGCTTAGCGCGAGGGAGAGGGAGCTATGGCTACACCTTC. This sequence encodes CASSLARGRGSYGYTF. The full variable domain, its missing parts supplied by reference TRBV7-2 and TRBJ1-2, is GAGVSQSPSNKVTEKGKDVELRCDPISGHTALYWYRQSLGQGLEFLIYFQGNSAPDKSGLPSDRFSAERTGGSVSTLTIQRTQQEDSAVYLCASSLARGRGSYGYTFGSGTRLTVV.